These 22 T cell receptor beta chains came from one sample sequenced in a study of graft-versus-host responses after intestinal transplantation. Assay: immunoSEQ multiplex PCR; the TCRdb copy retains only in-frame clones and omits some. The table shows 80,000 to 95,000 clones, with about 93% occurring only once. Their target antigens are unknown. Material: unstimulated CD8+ T cells sorted from spleen or lymph node cells, obtained before intestinal transplant. The receptors originated from a human donor who received an intestinal transplant.

The gene calls are TRBV4-1 and TRBJ2-7; 10 bases match TRBD1. From germline, CDR1 is MGHRA and CDR2 YSYEKL. V was pared by 3 bases and J by 5 bases, with 10 bases of the junction left unmatched. The CDR3 covers 16 residues. The CDR3 DNA follows: TGCGCCAGCAGCCAGGTATCGGACAGGGGGACCCACGAGCAGTACTTC. Translation gives CASSQVSDRGTHEQYF.

The CDR3 protein is CASSFRQGSMNTEAFF. The CDR3 DNA reads as TGTGCCAGCAGCTTCAGACAGGGCTCCATGAACACTGAAGCTTTCTTT. This chain uses TRBV11-3 with TRBJ1-1; 7 nucleotides match TRBD1. This CDR3 has 16 amino acids. Per the germline V gene, CDR1 is SGHNT and CDR2 is YENEEA. After removal of 3 bases from V and 0 bases from J, the junction contained 7 bases not matched to a gene.

The chain carries TRBV5-1 and TRBJ2-1; the D gene is possibly TRBD2 (5 bases). This CDR3 has 11 residues. CDR1 and CDR2 from the germline V gene are SGHRS and YFSETQ. Trimming stripped 4 bases from V and 10 bases from J, with 9 bases between. The CDR3 region has the DNA TGCGCCAGCAGCCTCCGGGGAGAGCAGTTCTTC. It translates to CASSLRGEQFF.

V usage is TRBV19 and J usage is TRBJ2-7, with a possible D match to TRBD2 (5 bases). Deletions cut 5 bases from V and 3 bases from J, with 11 bases between. The CDR3 totals 13 residues. From germline, CDR1 is LNHDA and CDR2 SQIVND (reference sequence). CDR3 in amino acids: CASSHETNYEQYF. The CDR3 DNA reads TGTGCCAGTAGTCACGAGACTAACTACGAGCAGTACTTC.

This sequence joins TRBV9 and TRBJ2-1, with 14 bases aligning to TRBD2. This CDR3 contains 15 residues. Per the germline V gene, CDR1 is SGDLS and CDR2 is YYNGEE. The V gene end was trimmed by 6 bases and the J gene end by 8 bases; junction bases not matched to a gene: 7. The CDR3 DNA follows: TGTGCCAGCAAGGGGACTAGCGGGGGAGGCGATGAGCAGTTCTTC. Amino acids: CASKGTSGGGDEQFF.

The chain carries TRBV13 and TRBJ1-4; D gene ambiguous. The V gene lost 1 base and the J gene lost 8 bases, with 8 bases spanning the gap. CDR3 length: 13 residues. CDR1 is PRHDT and CDR2 is FYEKMQ in the germline V gene (reference sequence). The chain's CDR3 is CASSLAREEKLFF. Written as DNA, the CDR3 is TGTGCCAGCAGCTTAGCCCGGGAGGAAAAACTGTTTTTT.

The chain has TRBV4-3 and TRBJ2-2, with 10 bases lining up with TRBD2. V shed 1 base and J 2 bases; nucleotides not matched to a gene: 7. This CDR3 comprises 18 residues. In germline, CDR1 is LGHNA, CDR2 YSLEER. CDR3 loop: CASSQGSLAGVNTGELFF. DNA for the CDR3: TGCGCCAGCAGCCAAGGGTCTCTAGCGGGGGTCAACACCGGGGAGCTGTTTTTT.

The chain employs TRBV7-8 and TRBJ1-1, with TRBD1 as a possible D gene (5 bases). Germline CDR1 is SGHVS and CDR2 is FQNEAQ. Trimming removed 4 bases at V and 1 base at J, with 16 bases between. The CDR3 has 16 residues. The CDR3 sequence is CASSSSAGWTNTEAFF. CDR3 coding DNA: TGTGCCAGCAGCTCGAGCGCAGGGTGGACGAACACTGAAGCTTTCTTT.

This clone was detected a few times. This chain connects TRBV27 to TRBJ1-2, with a weak D call TRBD1 (6 bases). Trimming took 0 bases from V and 4 from J, leaving 15 bases between them. This CDR3 has 16 amino acids. CDR1 is MNHEY and CDR2 is SMNVEV in the germline V gene (reference sequence). The CDR3 nucleotides read TGTGCCAGCAGTTTATCCTCTCGGACAGCAAGCTATGGCTACACCTTC. Translating gives CASSLSSRTASYGYTF.

This rearrangement joins TRBV7-6 to TRBJ2-4; D might be TRBD1 (6 bases). The CDR3 contains 19 residues. V was cut by 5 bases and J by 0 bases, with 23 bases left in between. CDR1 and CDR2 from the germline V gene are SGHVS and FNYEAQ. The CDR3 nucleotides read TGTGCCAGCAGCGAAAAACCAGGGGACCTACCTCTAGCCAAAAACATTCAGTACTTC. Translation gives CASSEKPGDLPLAKNIQYF.

V and J are TRBV10-3 and TRBJ1-1; 7 positions agree with TRBD1. This CDR3 has 16 residues. The V gene's germline CDR1 is ENHRY and CDR2 SYGVKD. J lost 3 bases, V lost 0 bases, and 7 bases had no gene match. For the CDR3, the DNA is TGTGCCATCAGTGAGTCGGATATCCAGGGGGACACTGAAGCTTTCTTT. Amino acids: CAISESDIQGDTEAFF.

This chain connects TRBV30 to TRBJ2-3, with 9 bases identical to TRBD2. V lost 2 bases and J lost 2; bases outside the gene matches: 8. Germline V gives CDR1 GTSNPN, CDR2 SVGIG (reference sequence). The CDR3 is made up of 16 amino acids. CDR3 nucleotides: TGTGCCTGGAGTCGTCCTAGCGGGATCAACACAGATACGCAGTATTTT. Its translation: CAWSRPSGINTDTQYF.

On this clone itself: The same CDR3 arises from other DNA sequences in this sample as well. The J gene is TRBJ2-7, the V gene TRBV27; 7 bases line up with TRBD1. Germline assignment: CDR1 MNHEY and CDR2 SMNVEV (reference sequence). The ends lost 3 bases at V and 0 bases at J; junction bases unmatched: 5. The CDR3 covers 15 residues. The CDR3 sequence: CASSFLGTASYEQYF. The CDR3 bases are TGTGCCAGCAGTTTCCTTGGGACAGCCTCCTACGAGCAGTACTTC.

This chain links TRBV15 with TRBJ2-3; possibly TRBD1 for D (6 bases). CDR1 and CDR2 (germline): LNHNV, YYDKDF (reference sequence). There are 16 residues in the CDR3. The germline V and J ends were trimmed by 0 bases and 3 bases, with 13 bases remaining between them. The CDR3 protein is CATSRERGIRTDTQYF. CDR3 sequence (DNA): TGTGCCACCAGCAGAGAGAGGGGGATTAGGACAGATACGCAGTATTTT.

This chain connects TRBV6-5 to TRBJ2-7, with D unclear. The CDR3 spans 13 residues. V lost 0 bases, J lost 5 bases, and 8 bases lay in between. Germline CDR1 and CDR2: MNHEY and SVGAGI. This CDR3 reads CASSYSGSNEQYF. CDR3 DNA sequence: TGTGCCAGCAGTTACTCCGGTAGCAACGAGCAGTACTTC.

V is TRBV27 and J is TRBJ1-6; 9 bases match TRBD1. The CDR3 extends over 17 amino acids. Per germline, CDR1 MNHEY and CDR2 SMNVEV (reference sequence). V lost 5 bases and J lost 7; bases outside the gene matches: 12. The CDR3 loop is CASSPSLGQGPNSPLHF. DNA of the CDR3: TGTGCCAGCAGTCCCTCGCTGGGACAGGGCCCAAATTCACCCCTCCACTTT.

The rearrangement joins TRBV19 to TRBJ2-5; TRBD2 aligns across 9 bases. The CDR3 runs 16 residues. The ends lost 7 bases at V and 0 bases at J; junction bases unmatched: 9. The germline gives CDR1 LNHDA, CDR2 SQIVND (reference sequence). CDR3 bases: TGTGCCAGTAAAAAAGAGCGGGGGGAAGACCAAGAGACCCAGTACTTC. Protein: CASKKERGEDQETQYF.

This sequence joins TRBV4-3 and TRBJ2-3; 10 nucleotides line up with TRBD1. Germline V gene sequence: CDR1 LGHNA, CDR2 YSLEER. The CDR3 loop spans 15 amino acids. V lost 4 bases and J lost 6; bases outside the gene matches: 7. The CDR3 DNA follows: TGCGCCAGCAGCCCTAGACAGGGGGCATCGGATACGCAGTATTTT. Translating it yields CASSPRQGASDTQYF.

The chain links TRBV2 to TRBJ1-1; D gene uncertain. Germline CDR1 reads SNHLY; CDR2 reads FYNNEI. This CDR3 has 14 residues. Between the trimmed V and J ends, which lost 11 bases and 1 base, there was a span of 17 bases. CDR3 coding DNA: TGTGCCGAGAGGCTTAGCTATAGGAACACTGAAGCTTTCTTT. It is translated as CAERLSYRNTEAFF.

The CDR3 sequence is CASSLGTGGNEQYF. CDR3 nucleotides: TGTGCCAGCAGCCTCGGGACAGGGGGCAACGAGCAGTACTTC. The rearrangement joins TRBV13 to TRBJ2-7, with TRBD1 identical over 12 bases. Trimming cost V 5 bases and J 5 bases; bases outside gene matches: 4. CDR1 is PRHDT, CDR2 FYEKMQ, per germline (reference sequence). This CDR3 is built from 14 residues.

This chain joins TRBV29-1 and TRBJ2-1, with D possibly TRBD1 on 5 matching bases. The CDR3 extends over 14 amino acids. The V end was cut by 5 bases, the J end by 8 bases, with 19 bases between. The V gene's germline CDR1 is SQVTM and CDR2 ANQGSEA. The CDR3 sequence is CSVWGRGMLHEQFF. CDR3 nucleotide sequence: TGCAGCGTTTGGGGCCGTGGGATGTTACATGAGCAGTTCTTC.

This clone was detected once. The chain uses TRBV19 and TRBJ1-5, with 7 bases that match TRBD1. The junction had 9 bases not matched to a gene; V was cut back by 3 bases and J by 4 bases. CDR1 and CDR2 from the germline V gene are LNHDA and SQIVND (reference sequence). The CDR3 totals 16 residues. Here the CDR3 DNA reads TGTGCCAGTAGTATGCAGGGGGAATTAGGGAATCAGCCCCAGCATTTT. Translated: CASSMQGELGNQPQHF.